The source of this T cell receptor beta chain is a study of blood T cell repertoires in COVID-19. Overall study context: COVID-19 samples collected from the United States, Italy and Spain covered acute and convalescent phases. Nucleic acid was either cDNA or gDNA, and it came from T cells, B-cell-depleted T cells, or PBMCs.

J was trimmed by 5 bases and V by 4 bases; bases with no gene match: 5. The CDR3 is made up of 14 amino acids. Germline-derived CDR1 and CDR2 are SGHRS and YFSETQ. Source study methods: Reference gene primer amplification gave nucleated cell count estimates. Sequencing was performed with immunoSEQ multiplex PCR; in TCRdb, only in-frame clones are kept and a portion is missing. From that table come the V and J calls and clone size; the DNA was used to work out D and trimming. The profile shows fewer than 100,000 clones, about 89% of them singletons. The chain uses TRBV5-1 and TRBJ1-1; 10 nucleotides match TRBD1. The sequenced sample consisted of peripheral blood. The receptor was isolated from a human donor with acute or convalescent COVID-19. The donor label of this sample is uncertain. The CDR3 DNA is TGCGCCAGCAGCGGGACAGGGGAGGGAACTGAAGCTTTCTTT. It codes for CASSGTGEGTEAFF.